This T cell receptor (beta chain) is from a study of T-cell reconstitution after alpha-beta-depleted transplantation in children. Germline V gene sequence: CDR1 SGHAT, CDR2 FQDESV (reference sequence). V was trimmed by 5 bases and J by 2 bases, leaving 25 bases between them. This CDR3 comprises 19 residues. This clonotype was observed a handful of times. A TCRbeta library incorporating unique molecular identifiers was prepared. TCRdb passed the PCR reads through MiXCR, listing each CDR3 protein once. The sample has hundreds of thousands of distinct CDR3 sequences, roughly 13% seen once; the top ten hold around 0.8%.

The chain links TRBV11-1 to TRBJ2-1; tentative D call: TRBD1 (7 bases). This specimen was PBMCs, taken before TCRalphabeta/CD19-depleted stem cell transplant. This clonotype was sampled from a girl aged 2 to 9 with congenital amegakaryocytic thrombocytopenia, due to receive a stem cell transplant. The CDR3 region has the DNA TGTGCCAGCAGCCCTCGACAGGGACTCCCTAAACGGCCCTACAATGAGCAGTTCTTC. This encodes CASSPRQGLPKRPYNEQFF.